Following are 15 T cell receptor beta chains from one sample sequenced in a study of CD8+ T cells in alopecia areata. Sequencing used cDNA as its template, made by extracting RNA and reverse transcribing it. The data were produced by immunoSEQ multiplex PCR, yet TCRdb's version contains in-frame clones alone and is incomplete. The table lists 150,000 or so clones, about 51% of them singletons. The sequences come from CD8+ T cells sorted from blood, collected at week 0. The source of these receptors is a human donor with alopecia areata.

The chain employs TRBV4-1 and TRBJ1-4; D is uncertain. CDR1 and CDR2 from the germline V gene are MGHRA and YSYEKL. This CDR3 region has 11 residues. The ends were cut back, 4 bases at V and 8 bases at J, with 5 bases in the middle. The CDR3 reads CASSPGEKLFF. The CDR3 nucleotides are TGCGCCAGCAGCCCGGGAGAAAAACTGTTTTTT.

V usage is TRBV29-1 and J usage is TRBJ2-5, with 9 positions matching TRBD1. CDR1 is SQVTM and CDR2 is ANQGSEA in the germline V gene. V trimming: 7 bases; J trimming: 5 bases; junction bases outside the gene matches: 17. The CDR3 contains 16 residues. As DNA, the CDR3 is TGCAGCGCTGGGAAAGGGACAGGGCCCTTAAGGGAGACCCAGTACTTC. Residues: CSAGKGTGPLRETQYF.

CDR3 sequence (DNA): TGTGCCAGCAGCCCTGAGGGGGGCGAGCAGTACTTC. This codes for CASSPEGGEQYF. This rearrangement joins TRBV5-6 to TRBJ2-7; D might be TRBD1 or TRBD2, each matching 6 bases. Per germline, CDR1 SGHDT and CDR2 YYEEEE. Trimming shortened V by 4 bases and J by 6 bases, and 11 bases separated the two germline ends. The length of the CDR3 is 12 residues. The complete variable domain, with remaining parts taken from reference TRBV5-6 and TRBJ2-7, reads DAGVTQSPTHLIKTRGQQVTLRCSPKSGHDTVSWYQQALGQGPQFIFQYYEEEERQRGNFPDRFSGHQFPNYSSELNVNALLLGDSALYLCASSPEGGEQYFGPGTRLTVT.

V is TRBV4-3 and J is TRBJ2-1, with 8 nucleotides matching TRBD2. The V and J ends lost 0 bases and 3 bases, in that order; junction bases with no gene match: 4. Germline CDR1 reads LGHNA; CDR2 reads YSLEER. This CDR3 comprises 16 residues. CDR3 DNA sequence: TGCGCCAGCAGCCAAGATTTTAGCGGGGACTACAATGAGCAGTTCTTC. Its protein product is CASSQDFSGDYNEQFF.

The CDR3 loop reads CASRDTRAPRGYTF. The DNA for the CDR3 is TGTGCCAGCCGAGACACTCGAGCCCCGAGGGGCTACACCTTC. The V call is TRBV2, the J call TRBJ1-2, with D unresolved. This CDR3 is 14 amino acids long. V was trimmed by 8 bases and J by 8 bases, leaving 21 bases between them. Germline CDR1 and CDR2: SNHLY and FYNNEI.

The V and J genes are TRBV15 and TRBJ1-5, with TRBD1 matching over 7 bases. This CDR3 is built from 17 residues. The junction had 15 bases not matched to a gene; V was cut back by 5 bases and J by 5 bases. The germline V gene has CDR1 LNHNV and CDR2 YYDKDF (reference sequence). The CDR3: CATSSGQGVPGDQPQHF. CDR3 sequence (DNA): TGTGCCACCAGCTCCGGGCAGGGGGTTCCGGGGGATCAGCCCCAGCATTTT.

This clone turned up a few times. This rearrangement joins TRBV7-9 to TRBJ2-6; D is possibly TRBD1 (5 bases). With 4 bases removed from V and 0 bases from J, the gap between germline ends came to 19 bases. In germline, CDR1 is SEHNR, CDR2 FQNEAQ (reference sequence). The CDR3 runs 19 residues. Here the CDR3 DNA reads TGTGCCAGCAGCTCGACCTTTGACAGAACCTACTCTGGGGCCAACGTCCTGACTTTC. This encodes CASSSTFDRTYSGANVLTF.

The CDR3 is CASSLGGSYNEQFF. CDR3 sequence (DNA): TGTGCCAGTAGTTTGGGGGGATCCTACAATGAGCAGTTCTTC. The chain recombines TRBV19 with TRBJ2-1, with a possible D match to TRBD2 (6 bases). This CDR3 is built from 14 residues. In germline, CDR1 is LNHDA, CDR2 SQIVND (reference sequence). V was clipped by 5 bases and J by 1 base, with 9 bases between them.

The chain links TRBV4-1 to TRBJ1-1; D uncertain. From germline, CDR1 is MGHRA and CDR2 YSYEKL. The CDR3 contains 11 residues. The germline V and J ends were trimmed by 1 base and 11 bases, with 8 bases remaining between them. The CDR3 loop reads CASSQGLWAFF. The DNA of the CDR3 is TGCGCCAGCAGCCAAGGCCTGTGGGCTTTCTTT.

This clone was counted between two and nine times. V usage is TRBV12-5 and J usage is TRBJ2-7, with unresolved D. The CDR3 contains 14 residues. The V end was cut by 1 base, the J end by 2 bases, with 9 bases between. Germline loops: CDR1 LGHNT, CDR2 FRNRAP. The CDR3 here is CASGLGGIPYEQYF. The CDR3 DNA is TGTGCTAGTGGTTTGGGGGGAATTCCCTACGAGCAGTACTTC.

This chain links TRBV28 with TRBJ1-5; weak D call: TRBD1 (5 bases). Germline V gives CDR1 MDHEN, CDR2 SYDVKM. V lost 3 bases and J lost 5, with 8 bases in between. The length of the CDR3 is 13 residues. In nucleotides, the CDR3 is TGTGCCAGCAGTTTCCAGGGTCATCAGCCCCAGCATTTT. Translating gives CASSFQGHQPQHF.

The chain combines TRBV11-2 with TRBJ2-5; TRBD1 might be the D (5 bases). CDR1 and CDR2 from the germline V gene are SGHAT and FQNNGV. CDR3 size: 15 residues. Trimming took 5 bases from V and 1 from J, leaving 14 bases between them. CDR3 region: CASSPRTRGQETQYF. CDR3 DNA: TGTGCCAGCAGCCCGCGGACAAGGGGCCAAGAGACCCAGTACTTC.

The chain joins TRBV6-1 to TRBJ1-1; TRBD1 might be the D (5 bases). V lost 4 bases to trimming and J lost 6 bases, with 9 bases between them. This CDR3 is built from 12 residues. Germline CDR1 and CDR2: MNHNS and SASEGT. The CDR3 sequence: CASSGGVPEAFF. The CDR3 nucleotides read TGTGCCAGCAGTGGGGGGGTCCCTGAAGCTTTCTTT.

This chain joins TRBV30 and TRBJ1-6; D remains ambiguous. The CDR3 covers 16 residues. V gave up 3 bases and J gave up 10 bases, with 22 bases separating them. Germline lookup yields CDR1 GTSNPN and CDR2 SVGIG (reference sequence). The CDR3 DNA reads as TGTGCCTGGAGAGACGCTGCTCCCCTCGGACGGTCACCCCTCCACTTT. Its protein product is CAWRDAAPLGRSPLHF.

V usage is TRBV30 and J usage is TRBJ2-1; TRBD2 aligns across 7 bases. CDR1 and CDR2 from the germline V gene are GTSNPN and SVGIG (reference sequence). This CDR3 is 15 amino acids long. Germline trimming cut 2 bases from V and 2 bases from J; bases unmatched to any gene: 6. CDR3 amino acids: CAWSSTGGPYNEQFF. In nucleotides, the CDR3 is TGTGCCTGGAGTTCCACGGGGGGACCCTACAATGAGCAGTTCTTC.